The rows below give T cell receptor beta chains drawn from one sample of a study of control samples from healthy donors and cancer patients. Measured with immunoSEQ multiplex PCR; TCRdb has only the in-frame clones, and not every one. The repertoire holds 15,000 to 20,000 clones, with less than 90% as singletons. The sample was PBMCs. These receptors were taken from a woman between 70 and 85 years old with lung cancer. Each CDR3 is given with its conserved first and last residue. D genes are given only for firm matches. Size is omitted from some rows. Given values are once, few, many or a class for expanded clones.

CDR3 DNA: TGTGCCAGCAGCTTACGGCAGGTTGGGGCTGGGGCCAACGTCCTGACTTTC
CDR3 protein: CASSLRQVGAGANVLTF
D gene: -
clone size: -
V gene: TRBV7-3
J gene: TRBJ2-6

CDR3 DNA: TGTGCCTGGAGTGTAGGGGCGGGAGCACGCCATGAGCAGTTCTTC
CDR3 protein: CAWSVGAGARHEQFF
D gene: TRBD2
clone size: -
V gene: TRBV30
J gene: TRBJ2-1

CDR3 DNA: TGTGCCAGCAGCCTAGGCGGGAGTCTATCCTACAATGAGCAGTTCTTC
CDR3 protein: CASSLGGSLSYNEQFF
D gene: TRBD2
clone size: -
V gene: TRBV3-1/TRBV3-2
J gene: TRBJ2-1

CDR3 DNA: TGTGCCAGCAGTTTGACGGTTGAGGTTGAAGCTTTCTTT
CDR3 protein: CASSLTVEVEAFF
D gene: -
clone size: once
V gene: TRBV12-3/TRBV12-4
J gene: TRBJ1-1

CDR3 DNA: TGTGCCAGCAGCTCCATACTCCGGGACTCCTCCTACGAGCAGTACTTC
CDR3 protein: CASSSILRDSSYEQYF
D gene: -
clone size: few
V gene: TRBV5-6
J gene: TRBJ2-7

CDR3 DNA: TGTGCCAGCAGTTTAGCTGGTCGGCCCCAGCATTTT
CDR3 protein: CASSLAGRPQHF
D gene: -
clone size: -
V gene: TRBV12-3/TRBV12-4
J gene: TRBJ1-5

CDR3 DNA: TGTGCCAGCAGCTTGACTGGATCCAGCGGTGGTTACAATGAGCAGTTCTTC
CDR3 protein: CASSLTGSSGGYNEQFF
D gene: -
clone size: -
V gene: TRBV5-8
J gene: TRBJ2-1

CDR3 DNA: TGTGCCAGCAGTTTACTAGAAAGTCATCGCAATGAGCAGTTCTTC
CDR3 protein: CASSLLESHRNEQFF
D gene: -
clone size: -
V gene: TRBV25-1
J gene: TRBJ2-1

CDR3 DNA: TGTGCCAGCAGTCGATCGGGAGGCGAAGATGAGCAGTTCTTC
CDR3 protein: CASSRSGGEDEQFF
D gene: TRBD2
clone size: -
V gene: TRBV6-4
J gene: TRBJ2-1

CDR3 DNA: TGTGCCAGCAGCTTAGGTGGCGGGAGTTATGAGCAGTTCTTC
CDR3 protein: CASSLGGGSYEQFF
D gene: TRBD2
clone size: -
V gene: TRBV11-2
J gene: TRBJ2-1

CDR3 DNA: TGTGCCAGCAACGGCGTAGGCGGGGTCTCCTACAATGAGCAGTTCTTC
CDR3 protein: CASNGVGGVSYNEQFF
D gene: -
clone size: -
V gene: TRBV25-1
J gene: TRBJ2-1

CDR3 DNA: TGTGCCAGCAGCTCCCGGACGGCTAGCACAGATACGCAGTATTTT
CDR3 protein: CASSSRTASTDTQYF
D gene: -
clone size: -
V gene: TRBV7-9
J gene: TRBJ2-3

CDR3 DNA: TGCAGCGGACTGGGAGCCCAAGAGACCCAGTACTTC
CDR3 protein: CSGLGAQETQYF
D gene: -
clone size: -
V gene: TRBV29-1
J gene: TRBJ2-5

CDR3 DNA: TGCGCCAGCAGCTTGGCAGGTGCGGACAGGGGACGTCTCGGCTACGAGCAGTACTTC
CDR3 protein: CASSLAGADRGRLGYEQYF
D gene: TRBD1
clone size: -
V gene: TRBV5-1
J gene: TRBJ2-7

CDR3 DNA: TGTGCCACAAGTGGGGGGACAGGGGAAGTCTTAAAGACCCAGTACTTC
CDR3 protein: CATSGGTGEVLKTQYF
D gene: TRBD1
clone size: -
V gene: TRBV24-1
J gene: TRBJ2-5

CDR3 DNA: TGTGCCAGCAGGGAACCGGGACTAGCGGGATACGAGCAGTACTTC
CDR3 protein: CASREPGLAGYEQYF
D gene: TRBD2
clone size: -
V gene: TRBV28
J gene: TRBJ2-7

CDR3 DNA: TGTGCCAGCAGCTTAGAGGAGGACTACTACACAGATACGCAGTATTTT
CDR3 protein: CASSLEEDYYTDTQYF
D gene: -
clone size: -
V gene: TRBV7-2
J gene: TRBJ2-3

CDR3 DNA: TGCGCCAGCAGACTCGCGGGGCAAGAGACCCAGTACTTC
CDR3 protein: CASRLAGQETQYF
D gene: -
clone size: -
V gene: TRBV10-2
J gene: TRBJ2-5

CDR3 DNA: TGTGCCAGCAGCATCCGGGCCGATGCTGAAGCTTTCTTT
CDR3 protein: CASSIRADAEAFF
D gene: -
clone size: -
V gene: TRBV7-9
J gene: TRBJ1-1

CDR3 DNA: TGTGCCTGGAGTGGTAGTTTCGTCAGCAATCAGCCCCAGCATTTT
CDR3 protein: CAWSGSFVSNQPQHF
D gene: -
clone size: -
V gene: TRBV30
J gene: TRBJ1-5

CDR3 DNA: TGTGCCAGCAGTGAATTTGGGGTTGGTTCCTACAATGAGCAGTTCTTC
CDR3 protein: CASSEFGVGSYNEQFF
D gene: -
clone size: -
V gene: TRBV2
J gene: TRBJ2-1

CDR3 DNA: TGCGCCAGCAGCTTGCCCTCCTACGAGCAGTACTTC
CDR3 protein: CASSLPSYEQYF
D gene: -
clone size: -
V gene: TRBV5-1
J gene: TRBJ2-7

CDR3 DNA: TGTGCCAGTAGTAGCGGGTGGGCTATGGAGCAGTACTTC
CDR3 protein: CASSSGWAMEQYF
D gene: -
clone size: -
V gene: TRBV19
J gene: TRBJ2-7

CDR3 DNA: TGTGCCAGCATGGGGGCCAGGGATAAGACCAATGAGCAGTTCTTC
CDR3 protein: CASMGARDKTNEQFF
D gene: -
clone size: -
V gene: TRBV2
J gene: TRBJ2-1

CDR3 DNA: TGCGCCAGCAGTGAAGGAGCGGGCTACAATGAGCAGTTCTTC
CDR3 protein: CASSEGAGYNEQFF
D gene: -
clone size: -
V gene: TRBV10-1
J gene: TRBJ2-1

CDR3 DNA: TGTGCCAGCAGTATGTGGGGGAACACTGAAGCTTTCTTT
CDR3 protein: CASSMWGNTEAFF
D gene: -
clone size: once
V gene: TRBV27
J gene: TRBJ1-1

CDR3 DNA: TGTGCCAGCAGTGAGCTAGCGGGAGTTAATGAGCAGTTCTTC
CDR3 protein: CASSELAGVNEQFF
D gene: TRBD2
clone size: -
V gene: TRBV6-4
J gene: TRBJ2-1

CDR3 DNA: TGTGCCAGCAGCCCCTTTCTGGGGAGGGCCTCCTACGAGCAGTACTTC
CDR3 protein: CASSPFLGRASYEQYF
D gene: TRBD2
clone size: -
V gene: TRBV7-9
J gene: TRBJ2-7

CDR3 DNA: TGCGCCAGCAGCCACCGGACAGGGGGAGATGAAAAACTGTTTTTT
CDR3 protein: CASSHRTGGDEKLFF
D gene: TRBD1
clone size: -
V gene: TRBV4-3
J gene: TRBJ1-4

CDR3 DNA: TGCACCAGCAGCCATAAAGGACAGGGCCAGAACGAGCAGTACTTC
CDR3 protein: CTSSHKGQGQNEQYF
D gene: -
clone size: -
V gene: TRBV1
J gene: TRBJ2-7

CDR3 DNA: TGCGCCAGCAGCCAAGAAGGGGACTCCCGCTACGAGCAGTACTTC
CDR3 protein: CASSQEGDSRYEQYF
D gene: -
clone size: -
V gene: TRBV4-3
J gene: TRBJ2-7

CDR3 DNA: TGCGCCAGCAGCCATACAGGGTCTGGAAACACCATATATTTT
CDR3 protein: CASSHTGSGNTIYF
D gene: -
clone size: few
V gene: TRBV4-3
J gene: TRBJ1-3

CDR3 DNA: TGCGCCAGCACCTTGGGCCTCACGTTAGGCACGAACACTGAAGCTTTCTTT
CDR3 protein: CASTLGLTLGTNTEAFF
D gene: -
clone size: few
V gene: TRBV5-1
J gene: TRBJ1-1

CDR3 DNA: TGTGCCAGCAGCCGGATCGAGGACACTGAAGCTTTCTTT
CDR3 protein: CASSRIEDTEAFF
D gene: -
clone size: -
V gene: TRBV7-9
J gene: TRBJ1-1

CDR3 DNA: TGTGCCACCAGTGAAAACAGGGCTGGGAATCAGCCCCAGCATTTT
CDR3 protein: CATSENRAGNQPQHF
D gene: -
clone size: -
V gene: TRBV24-1
J gene: TRBJ1-5

CDR3 DNA: TGTGCCAGTATGAAGGGATCCTACAATGAGCAGTTCTTC
CDR3 protein: CASMKGSYNEQFF
D gene: -
clone size: -
V gene: TRBV19
J gene: TRBJ2-1

CDR3 DNA: TGTGCCAACTCTGACCGGGGATCACCCCTCCACTTT
CDR3 protein: CANSDRGSPLHF
D gene: -
clone size: -
V gene: TRBV10-3
J gene: TRBJ1-6

CDR3 DNA: TGTGCTAGTGGTTTCGCAGGGGGGACCCCTGAAGCTTTCTTT
CDR3 protein: CASGFAGGTPEAFF
D gene: TRBD1
clone size: -
V gene: TRBV12-5
J gene: TRBJ1-1

CDR3 DNA: TGCGCCAGCAGCTCCCAATGGACAGGGATAATGAACACTGAAGCTTTCTTT
CDR3 protein: CASSSQWTGIMNTEAFF
D gene: TRBD1
clone size: -
V gene: TRBV5-1
J gene: TRBJ1-1

CDR3 DNA: TGTGCCAGCAGCTTAGGAAGGAGCCAAGAGACCCAGTACTTC
CDR3 protein: CASSLGRSQETQYF
D gene: -
clone size: -
V gene: TRBV5-8
J gene: TRBJ2-5

CDR3 DNA: TGTGCCAGCAGTTACTTGTGGATTAATGAGCAGTTCTTC
CDR3 protein: CASSYLWINEQFF
D gene: -
clone size: -
V gene: TRBV6-2/TRBV6-3
J gene: TRBJ2-1